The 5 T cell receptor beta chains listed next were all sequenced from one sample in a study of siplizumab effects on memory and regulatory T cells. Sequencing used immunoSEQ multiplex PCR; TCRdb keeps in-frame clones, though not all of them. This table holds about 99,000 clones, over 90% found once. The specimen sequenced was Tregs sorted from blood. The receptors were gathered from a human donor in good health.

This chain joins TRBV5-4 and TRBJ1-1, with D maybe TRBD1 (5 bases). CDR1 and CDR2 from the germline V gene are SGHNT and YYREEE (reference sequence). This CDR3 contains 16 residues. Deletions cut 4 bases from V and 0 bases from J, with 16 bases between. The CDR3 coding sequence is TGTGCCAGCAGCCAAGGGGCGGGGTTGATGAACACTGAAGCTTTCTTT. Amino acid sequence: CASSQGAGLMNTEAFF.

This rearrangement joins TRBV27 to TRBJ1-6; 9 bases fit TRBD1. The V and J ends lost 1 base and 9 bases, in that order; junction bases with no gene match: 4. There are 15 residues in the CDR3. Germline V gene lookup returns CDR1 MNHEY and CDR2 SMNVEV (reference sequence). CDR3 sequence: CASSLLYRGLSPLHF. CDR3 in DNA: TGTGCCAGCAGTTTATTATACAGGGGGCTTTCACCCCTCCACTTT.

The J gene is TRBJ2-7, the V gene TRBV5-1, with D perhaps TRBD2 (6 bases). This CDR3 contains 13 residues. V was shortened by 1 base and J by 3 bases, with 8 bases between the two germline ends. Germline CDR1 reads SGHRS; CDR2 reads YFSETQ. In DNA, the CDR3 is TGCGCCAGCAGCTTGCCCGGGGGCTACGAGCAGTACTTC. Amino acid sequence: CASSLPGGYEQYF.

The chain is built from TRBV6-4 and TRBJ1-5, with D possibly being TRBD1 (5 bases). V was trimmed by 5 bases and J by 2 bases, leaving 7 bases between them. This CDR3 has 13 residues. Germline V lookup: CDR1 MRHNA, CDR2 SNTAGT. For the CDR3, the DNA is TGTGCCAGCAGTCAGGGACGCAATCAGCCCCAGCATTTT. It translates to CASSQGRNQPQHF.

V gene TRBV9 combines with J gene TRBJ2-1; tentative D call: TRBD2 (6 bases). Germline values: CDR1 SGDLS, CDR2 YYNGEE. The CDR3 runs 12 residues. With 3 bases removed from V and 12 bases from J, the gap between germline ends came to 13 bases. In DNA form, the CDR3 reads TGTGCCAGCAGCGCCCCGGGGGTTGCGCAGTTCTTC. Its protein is CASSAPGVAQFF.